This TCR beta chain was found in a study of breast tumors, draining lymph nodes, adjacent tissues. Regarding the study as a whole: Tumors had less TCR diversity than lymph nodes, more than nontumor tissue.

The CDR3 is made up of 16 amino acids. Germline loops: CDR1 WNHNN, CDR2 SYGVQD (reference sequence). Trimming removed 3 bases from V and 0 bases from J, with 12 bases in between. This clonotype was detected ten times or more. As yet, its antigen is unknown. The lymph nodes were axillary draining lymph nodes from breast cancer patients. TCRdb processed the multiplex PCR reads anew with MiXCR; each CDR3 protein has one entry. There are approximately 180,000 distinct CDR3 sequences in the sample; 30% to 35% occur only once, and around 3.5% lies in the top ten. This clonotype was obtained from a female donor with breast cancer. Some clones in this sample may be carry-over from other donors' samples. The sequenced sample was axillary lymph node tissue. This chain uses TRBV10-1 with TRBJ2-1, with a possible D match to TRBD1 (5 bases). The CDR3 loop is CASSEGAASSYNEQFF. CDR3 DNA sequence: TGCGCCAGCAGTGAAGGGGCCGCTAGCTCCTACAATGAGCAGTTCTTC.